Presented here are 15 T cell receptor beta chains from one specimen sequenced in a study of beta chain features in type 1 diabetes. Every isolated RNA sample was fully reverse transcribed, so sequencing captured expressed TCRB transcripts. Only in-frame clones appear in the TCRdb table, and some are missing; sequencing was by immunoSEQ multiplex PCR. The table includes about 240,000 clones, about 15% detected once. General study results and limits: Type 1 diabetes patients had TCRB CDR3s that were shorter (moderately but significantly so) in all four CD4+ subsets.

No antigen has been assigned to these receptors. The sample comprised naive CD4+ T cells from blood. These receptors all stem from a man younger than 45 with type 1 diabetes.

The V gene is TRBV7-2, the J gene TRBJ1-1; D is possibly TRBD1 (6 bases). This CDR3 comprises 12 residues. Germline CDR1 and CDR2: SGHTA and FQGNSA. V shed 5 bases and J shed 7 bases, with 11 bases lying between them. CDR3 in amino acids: CASSPRTVEAFF. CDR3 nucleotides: TGTGCCAGCAGCCCGAGGACAGTTGAAGCTTTCTTT.

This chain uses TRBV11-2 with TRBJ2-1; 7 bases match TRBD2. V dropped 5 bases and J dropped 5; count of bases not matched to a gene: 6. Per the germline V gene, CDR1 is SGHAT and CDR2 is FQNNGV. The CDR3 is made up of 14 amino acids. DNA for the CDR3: TGTGCCAGCAGCCGACTAGCAGGAAACAATGAGCAGTTCTTC. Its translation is CASSRLAGNNEQFF. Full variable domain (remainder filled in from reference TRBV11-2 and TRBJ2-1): EAGVAQSPRYKIIEKRQSVAFWCNPISGHATLYWYQQILGQGPKLLIQFQNNGVVDDSQLPKDRFSAERLKGVDSTLKIQPAKLEDSAVYLCASSRLAGNNEQFFGPGTRLTVL.

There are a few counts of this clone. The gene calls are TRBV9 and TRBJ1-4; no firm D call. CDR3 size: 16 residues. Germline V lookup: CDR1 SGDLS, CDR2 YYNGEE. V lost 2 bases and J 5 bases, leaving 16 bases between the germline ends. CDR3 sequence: CASSVTSRGWNEKLFF. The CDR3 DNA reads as TGTGCCAGCAGCGTCACTTCGAGAGGGTGGAATGAAAAACTGTTTTTT. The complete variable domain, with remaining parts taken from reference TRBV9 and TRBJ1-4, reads DSGVTQTPKHLITATGQRVTLRCSPRSGDLSVYWYQQSLDQGLQFLIQYYNGEERAKGNILERFSAQQFPDLHSELNLSSLELGDSALYFCASSVTSRGWNEKLFFGSGTQLSVL.

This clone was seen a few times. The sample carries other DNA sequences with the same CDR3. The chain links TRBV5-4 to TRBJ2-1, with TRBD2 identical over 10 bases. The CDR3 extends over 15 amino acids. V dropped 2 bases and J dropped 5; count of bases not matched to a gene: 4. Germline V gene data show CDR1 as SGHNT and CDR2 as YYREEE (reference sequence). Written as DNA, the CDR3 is TGTGCCAGCAGCTTAGGACTAGCGGATAACAATGAGCAGTTCTTC. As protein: CASSLGLADNNEQFF.

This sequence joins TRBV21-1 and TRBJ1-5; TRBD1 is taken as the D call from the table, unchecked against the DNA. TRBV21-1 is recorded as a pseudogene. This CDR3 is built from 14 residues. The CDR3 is CASRPDRVGQPQHF. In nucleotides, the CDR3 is TGTGCCAGCAGACCCGACAGGGTGGGTCAGCCCCAGCATTTT.

DNA of the CDR3: TGCGCCAGCAGCGGATCCGGGACAGCGAACACCGGGGAGCTGTTTTTT. This sequence encodes CASSGSGTANTGELFF. The chain employs TRBV5-1 and TRBJ2-2; 7 bases map to TRBD1. V lost 4 bases, J lost 0 bases, and 6 bases stayed unmatched. The CDR3 runs to 16 residues. The germline CDR1 and CDR2 sequences are SGHRS and YFSETQ.

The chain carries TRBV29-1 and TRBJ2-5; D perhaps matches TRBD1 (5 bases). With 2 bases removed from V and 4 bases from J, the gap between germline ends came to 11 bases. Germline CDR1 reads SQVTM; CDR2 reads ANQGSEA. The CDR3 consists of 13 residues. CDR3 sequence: CSVEQARGETQYF. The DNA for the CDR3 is TGCAGCGTTGAACAGGCTAGGGGAGAGACCCAGTACTTC.

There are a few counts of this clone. The CDR3 spells CASSAVGQGEQFF. CDR3 coding DNA: TGTGCCAGCAGCGCCGTGGGGCAGGGCGAGCAGTTCTTC. The chain carries TRBV2 and TRBJ2-1; the D gene is possibly TRBD1 (5 bases). The CDR3 spans 13 residues. CDR1 and CDR2 from the germline V gene are SNHLY and FYNNEI. V was shortened by 6 bases and J by 10 bases, with 16 bases between the two germline ends.

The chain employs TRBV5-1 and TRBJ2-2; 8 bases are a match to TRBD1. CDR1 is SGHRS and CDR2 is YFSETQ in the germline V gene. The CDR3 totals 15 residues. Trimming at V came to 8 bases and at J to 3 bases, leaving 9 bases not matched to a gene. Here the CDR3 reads CASQTGALDTGELFF. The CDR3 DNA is TGCGCCAGTCAGACAGGGGCCCTAGACACCGGGGAGCTGTTTTTT.

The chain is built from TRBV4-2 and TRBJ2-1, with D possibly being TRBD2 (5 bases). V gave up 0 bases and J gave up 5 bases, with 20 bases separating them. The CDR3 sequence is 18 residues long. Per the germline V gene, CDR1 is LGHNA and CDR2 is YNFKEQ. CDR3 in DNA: TGTGCCAGCAGCCAAGATCCGGGCGGGCGATCTTTTAACAATGAGCAGTTCTTC. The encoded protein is CASSQDPGGRSFNNEQFF.

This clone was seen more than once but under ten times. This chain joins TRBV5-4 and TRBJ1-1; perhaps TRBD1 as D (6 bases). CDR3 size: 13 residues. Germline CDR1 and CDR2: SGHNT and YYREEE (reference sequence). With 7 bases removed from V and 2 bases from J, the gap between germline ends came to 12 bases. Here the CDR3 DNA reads TGTGCCAGCTCGGGACAAGGAAACACTGAAGCTTTCTTT. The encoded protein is CASSGQGNTEAFF.

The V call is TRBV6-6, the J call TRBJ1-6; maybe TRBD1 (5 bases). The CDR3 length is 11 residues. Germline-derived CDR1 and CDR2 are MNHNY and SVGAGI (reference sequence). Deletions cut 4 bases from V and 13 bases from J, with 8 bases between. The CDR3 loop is CASSSGAPLHF. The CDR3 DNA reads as TGTGCCAGCAGTTCTGGGGCGCCCCTCCACTTT.

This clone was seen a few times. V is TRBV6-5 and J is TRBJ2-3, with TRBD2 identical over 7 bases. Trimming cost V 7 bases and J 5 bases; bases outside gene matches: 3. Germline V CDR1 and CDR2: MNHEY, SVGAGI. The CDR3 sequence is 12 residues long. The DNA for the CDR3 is TGTGCCAGCAAGGAGCGGGGAGATACGCAGTATTTT. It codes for CASKERGDTQYF.

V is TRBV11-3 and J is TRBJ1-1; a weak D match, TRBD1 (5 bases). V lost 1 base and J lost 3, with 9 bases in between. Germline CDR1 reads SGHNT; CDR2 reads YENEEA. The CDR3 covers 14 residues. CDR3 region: CASSLGGTHTEAFF. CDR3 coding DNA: TGTGCCAGCAGCTTAGGAGGGACTCACACTGAAGCTTTCTTT.

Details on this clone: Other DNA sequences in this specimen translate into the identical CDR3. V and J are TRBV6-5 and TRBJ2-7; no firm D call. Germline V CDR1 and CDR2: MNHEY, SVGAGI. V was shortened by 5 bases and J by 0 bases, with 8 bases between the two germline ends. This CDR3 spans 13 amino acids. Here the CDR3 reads CASSRQVSYEQYF. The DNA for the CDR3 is TGTGCCAGCAGTCGGCAGGTCTCCTACGAGCAGTACTTC.